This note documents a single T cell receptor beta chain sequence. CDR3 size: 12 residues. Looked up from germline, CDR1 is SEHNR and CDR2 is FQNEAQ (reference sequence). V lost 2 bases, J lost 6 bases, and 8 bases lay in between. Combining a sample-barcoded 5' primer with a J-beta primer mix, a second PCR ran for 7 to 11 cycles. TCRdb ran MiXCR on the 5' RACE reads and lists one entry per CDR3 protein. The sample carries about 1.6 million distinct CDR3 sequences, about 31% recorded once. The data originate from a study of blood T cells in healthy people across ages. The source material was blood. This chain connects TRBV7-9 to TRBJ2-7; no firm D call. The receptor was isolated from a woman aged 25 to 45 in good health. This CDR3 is CASSLIQSEQYF. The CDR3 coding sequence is TGTGCCAGCAGCTTAATACAGTCCGAGCAGTACTTC.